The 24 T cell receptor beta chains presented below share a single source sample, sequenced in a study of blood T cell repertoires in COVID-19. Produced via immunoSEQ multiplex PCR; TCRdb's table is partial and in-frame only. The sample holds about 260,000 clones, under 90% seen once. Material for sequencing was peripheral blood. The receptors derive from a woman aged 50 to 60 who had recovered from COVID-19.

V usage is TRBV5-1 and J usage is TRBJ2-1; 7 nucleotides line up with TRBD2. The CDR3 totals 16 residues. With 1 base clipped from V and 3 bases from J, the junction kept 7 bases outside the gene matches. CDR1 SGHRS and CDR2 YFSETQ come from the germline V gene. The CDR3 loop is CASSLIGGSVYNEQFF. The CDR3 region has the DNA TGCGCCAGCAGCTTGATTGGCGGGAGCGTCTACAATGAGCAGTTCTTC. Complete variable domain (other parts from reference TRBV5-1 and TRBJ2-1): KAGVTQTPRYLIKTRGQQVTLSCSPISGHRSVSWYQQTPGQGLQFLFEYFSETQRNKGNFPGRFSGRQFSNSRSEMNVSTLELGDSALYLCASSLIGGSVYNEQFFGPGTRLTVL.

This sequence joins TRBV30 and TRBJ2-3; 7 bases align to TRBD2. The germline V gene has CDR1 GTSNPN and CDR2 SVGIG (reference sequence). CDR3 size: 14 residues. Trimming cost V 3 bases and J 2 bases; bases outside gene matches: 5. CDR3 sequence reads: CAWRVAGPTDTQYF. CDR3 coding DNA: TGTGCCTGGAGGGTAGCGGGCCCCACAGATACGCAGTATTTT.

This chain connects TRBV11-1 to TRBJ1-6; no reliable D call. V lost 5 bases, J lost 2 bases, and 4 bases lay in between. CDR1 and CDR2 from the germline V gene are SGHAT and FQDESV (reference sequence). The CDR3 is made up of 13 amino acids. CDR3 sequence: CASSLPYNSPLHF. CDR3 DNA: TGTGCCAGCAGCCTACCCTATAATTCACCCCTCCACTTT.

This sequence joins TRBV4-3 and TRBJ2-1; 8 nucleotides align to TRBD2. The V gene end was trimmed by 1 base and the J gene end by 0 bases; junction bases not matched to a gene: 8. CDR3 length equals 18 residues. CDR1 is LGHNA and CDR2 is YSLEER in the germline V gene. For the CDR3, the DNA is TGCGCCAGCAGCCAAGTCGCGGGGGGACTTAGCTCCTACAATGAGCAGTTCTTC. As protein: CASSQVAGGLSSYNEQFF.

This clone was seen only once. The V gene is TRBV5-4, the J gene TRBJ1-1; D remains ambiguous. The CDR3 contains 15 residues. Trimming shortened V by 4 bases and J by 1 base, and 14 bases separated the two germline ends. The germline gives CDR1 SGHNT, CDR2 YYREEE (reference sequence). The CDR3 region is CASSPEAHQNTEAFF. The CDR3 DNA is TGTGCCAGCAGCCCCGAAGCTCATCAGAACACTGAAGCTTTCTTT.

The rearrangement joins TRBV7-9 to TRBJ2-7, with no clear D. The CDR3 runs 15 residues. Germline CDR1 SEHNR, CDR2 FQNEAQ (reference sequence). The V and J ends lost 5 bases and 6 bases respectively, with 20 bases between them. CDR3 in amino acids: CASSAPGARVSEQYF. CDR3 bases: TGTGCCAGCAGCGCGCCCGGAGCCCGGGTTAGCGAGCAGTACTTC. The full variable domain, its missing parts supplied by reference TRBV7-9 and TRBJ2-7, is DTGVSQNPRHKITKRGQNVTFRCDPISEHNRLYWYRQTLGQGPEFLTYFQNEAQLEKSRLLSDRFSAERPKGSFSTLEIQRTEQGDSAMYLCASSAPGARVSEQYFGPGTRLTVT.

The CDR3 reads CASRQVGTGSSEAFF. CDR3 sequence (DNA): TGTGCCAGCAGACAAGTCGGGACAGGGAGTTCTGAAGCTTTCTTT. The V and J genes are TRBV28 and TRBJ1-1; 9 bases agree with TRBD1. J was trimmed by 6 bases and V by 6 bases; bases with no gene match: 11. Germline CDR1 and CDR2: MDHEN and SYDVKM. This CDR3 has 15 amino acids.

This chain joins TRBV19 and TRBJ1-5, with unresolved D. The CDR3 covers 15 residues. The germline V gene encodes CDR1 LNHDA and CDR2 SQIVND (reference sequence). V was clipped by 1 base and J by 6 bases, with 13 bases between them. For the CDR3, the DNA is TGTGCCAGTAGTATAGGGACCCCCGCGGGTCAGCCCCAGCATTTT. Protein: CASSIGTPAGQPQHF.

The chain carries TRBV10-2 and TRBJ2-4, with D tentatively TRBD2 (6 bases). Germline V lookup: CDR1 WSHSY, CDR2 SAAADI. CDR3 length equals 14 residues. The V and J ends lost 2 bases and 10 bases respectively, with 15 bases between them. The CDR3 DNA follows: TGCGCCAGCAGTGAGCCCCGGGACTCCACAATTCAGTACTTC. Protein product: CASSEPRDSTIQYF.

The chain uses TRBV19 and TRBJ1-4; D might be TRBD1 (5 bases). The CDR3 has 15 residues. CDR1 and CDR2 from the germline V gene are LNHDA and SQIVND (reference sequence). Trimming removed 5 bases from V and 5 bases from J, with 15 bases in between. DNA for the CDR3: TGTGCCAGTAGTGCGTCAGGGTTTTGGAATGAAAAACTGTTTTTT. This sequence encodes CASSASGFWNEKLFF.

V is TRBV6-6 and J is TRBJ1-1; a weak D match, TRBD1 (5 bases). The CDR3 is 14 amino acids. V was trimmed by 6 bases and J by 5 bases, leaving 16 bases between them. Germline V gene lookup returns CDR1 MNHNY and CDR2 SVGAGI (reference sequence). The CDR3 here is CASSPAGRATEAFF. In DNA form, the CDR3 reads TGTGCCAGCAGCCCCGCAGGGCGAGCTACTGAAGCTTTCTTT.

The chain is built from TRBV7-2 and TRBJ1-5; TRBD1 is a possible D gene (5 bases). Trimming pared 4 bases from V and 4 bases from J, leaving 8 bases between. The CDR3 contains 13 residues. Per germline, CDR1 SGHTA and CDR2 FQGNSA. The CDR3 reads CASSSRTNQPQHF. In DNA, the CDR3 is TGTGCCAGCAGCTCCCGGACAAATCAGCCCCAGCATTTT.

This clone was detected once. V is TRBV9 and J is TRBJ2-7; 12 bases line up with TRBD2. V gave up 0 bases and J gave up 2 bases; unmatched junction bases: 9. Germline V lookup: CDR1 SGDLS, CDR2 YYNGEE. The CDR3 extends over 18 amino acids. DNA of the CDR3: TGTGCCAGCAGCGTAGCCCCGGACCCTAGCGGGGGGGCCTACGAGCAGTACTTC. Protein product: CASSVAPDPSGGAYEQYF.

The chain combines TRBV5-6 with TRBJ1-5; TRBD1 is a possible D gene (5 bases). Between the trimmed V and J ends, which lost 0 bases and 6 bases, there was a span of 10 bases. Germline loops: CDR1 SGHDT, CDR2 YYEEEE. This CDR3 has 14 residues. This CDR3 reads CASSLGRGGQPQHF. The CDR3 nucleotides are TGTGCCAGCAGCTTGGGTAGGGGCGGTCAGCCCCAGCATTTT.

The rearrangement links TRBV19 to TRBJ2-3, with TRBD2 matching over 10 bases. The CDR3 extends over 16 amino acids. Germline V gives CDR1 LNHDA, CDR2 SQIVND (reference sequence). V lost 5 bases, J lost 4 bases, and 9 bases stayed unmatched. CDR3 in amino acids: CASSLSSGREADTQYF. The CDR3 DNA follows: TGTGCCAGTAGTTTGTCCAGCGGGAGGGAAGCAGATACGCAGTATTTT.

The sample holds a few counts of this clone. This chain joins TRBV11-2 and TRBJ1-2; D remains unclear. CDR1 and CDR2 (germline): SGHAT, FQNNGV. Trimming pared 2 bases from V and 0 bases from J, leaving 7 bases between. This CDR3 comprises 14 residues. CDR3 sequence (DNA): TGTGCCAGCAGCTTAAGCTCCGCTAACTATGGCTACACCTTC. Translation: CASSLSSANYGYTF.

The rearrangement joins TRBV20-1 to TRBJ2-7, with a tentative D call TRBD1 (5 bases). Germline V gene data show CDR1 as DFQATT and CDR2 as SNEGSKA (reference sequence). The CDR3 spans 14 residues. V was pared by 3 bases and J by 2 bases, with 14 bases between. The CDR3 sequence is CSASGPRQPYEQYF. CDR3 nucleotide sequence: TGCAGTGCTAGTGGACCGAGACAGCCCTACGAGCAGTACTTC.

V and J are TRBV28 and TRBJ2-7, with unresolved D. V was shortened by 10 bases and J by 2 bases, with 12 bases between the two germline ends. The germline gives CDR1 MDHEN, CDR2 SYDVKM. There are 12 residues in the CDR3. The CDR3 protein is CATFAQTYEQYF. CDR3 sequence (DNA): TGTGCCACCTTCGCGCAAACCTACGAGCAGTACTTC.

The chain uses TRBV19 and TRBJ1-1, with D hard to call. The CDR3 has 11 amino acids. V was pared by 4 bases and J by 8 bases, with 8 bases between. Germline CDR1 and CDR2: LNHDA and SQIVND (reference sequence). CDR3 nucleotides: TGTGCCAGTAGTAAGTCACTGGAAGCTTTCTTT. Translation: CASSKSLEAFF.

This clone was seen only once. This chain links TRBV5-1 with TRBJ2-3, with 10 bases that match TRBD2. The germline V gene has CDR1 SGHRS and CDR2 YFSETQ. J lost 4 bases, V lost 2 bases, and 7 bases had no gene match. The CDR3 spans 16 residues. The CDR3 loop is CASSFSSGSPPDTQYF. The CDR3 nucleotides read TGCGCCAGCAGCTTTTCTAGCGGGAGTCCCCCAGATACGCAGTATTTT.

The genes are TRBV24-1 and TRBJ2-1, with 10 positions matching TRBD2. CDR3 length: 16 residues. Germline V gives CDR1 KGHDR, CDR2 SFDVKD. The V gene end was trimmed by 5 bases and the J gene end by 8 bases; junction bases not matched to a gene: 11. This CDR3 is CATSGVPSGSIDEQFF. The CDR3, as DNA: TGTGCCACCAGTGGGGTCCCTAGCGGGAGTATAGATGAGCAGTTCTTC.

V usage is TRBV18 and J usage is TRBJ2-7; 7 bases are a match to TRBD2. CDR1 and CDR2 (germline): KGHSH, LQKENI. The CDR3 runs 16 residues. V shed 6 bases and J 4 bases; nucleotides not matched to a gene: 15. The CDR3 bases are TGTGCCAGCTCTACCGGCCAGCGGGAAGCTGGGTACGAGCAGTACTTC. Its protein product is CASSTGQREAGYEQYF.

The rearrangement links TRBV5-1 to TRBJ1-2; 7 bases match TRBD1. CDR3 size: 14 residues. Unmatched junction bases numbered 6, after V lost 3 bases and J lost 4 bases. Germline CDR1 SGHRS, CDR2 YFSETQ. The CDR3 nucleotides read TGCGCCAGCAGCTCTCCGGGACAGATCTATGGCTACACCTTC. Residues: CASSSPGQIYGYTF.

The sample holds a few counts of this clone. CDR3 sequence: CASSADRGRERPQYF. The CDR3 nucleotides read TGTGCCAGCAGTGCCGACAGGGGGCGAGAGAGACCCCAGTACTTC. The chain carries TRBV2 and TRBJ2-5; 10 bases are shared with TRBD1. Trimming at V came to 4 bases and at J to 9 bases, leaving 11 bases not matched to a gene. Per the germline V gene, CDR1 is SNHLY and CDR2 is FYNNEI. This CDR3 has 15 amino acids.